Each of the 9 T cell receptor beta chains below was sequenced from the same sample in a study of blood T cells in healthy people across ages. Combining a sample-barcoded 5' primer with a J-beta primer mix, a second PCR ran for roughly 7 to 11 cycles. One entry per CDR3 protein results from TCRdb running MiXCR on the 5' RACE reads. The sample lists 700,000 or so distinct CDR3 sequences; approximately 40% were seen once. Sequencing was performed on blood. Receptors originate from a man aged 80 or over in good health.

CDR3 amino acids: CSAPRGYNQPQHF. In nucleotides, the CDR3 is TGCAGTGCTCCCAGGGGTTACAATCAGCCCCAGCATTTT. The J gene is TRBJ1-5, the V gene TRBV20-1; TRBD1 might be the D (6 bases). The CDR3 has 13 residues. Germline loops: CDR1 DFQATT, CDR2 SNEGSKA (reference sequence). Trimming took off 5 bases at V and 3 bases at J, with 11 bases between the two ends.

The V gene is TRBV3-1, the J gene TRBJ2-6, with D possibly being TRBD1 or TRBD2 (6 bases each). Germline values: CDR1 LGHDT, CDR2 YNNKEL (reference sequence). V lost 4 bases, J lost 2 bases, and 21 bases lay in between. This CDR3 contains 19 residues. CDR3: CASSRGARTVYPGANVLTF. For the CDR3, the DNA is TGTGCCAGCAGCCGGGGGGCGAGGACAGTCTATCCTGGGGCCAACGTCCTGACTTTC.

V gene TRBV29-1 combines with J gene TRBJ1-2, with D hard to call. Deletions cut 2 bases from V and 3 bases from J, with 4 bases between. The CDR3 contains 11 residues. Germline V lookup: CDR1 SQVTM, CDR2 ANQGSEA. This chain's CDR3 is CSVERDYGYTF. The DNA of the CDR3 is TGCAGCGTTGAACGGGACTATGGCTACACCTTC.

This chain joins TRBV14 and TRBJ2-1, with D possibly being TRBD2 (5 bases). Germline CDR1 SGHDN, CDR2 FVKESK. The CDR3 covers 17 residues. V gave up 0 bases and J gave up 0 bases, with 12 bases separating them. The CDR3 sequence is CASSQDRRYPSYNEQFF. In nucleotides, the CDR3 is TGTGCCAGCAGCCAAGATCGGAGGTACCCCTCCTACAATGAGCAGTTCTTC.

V is TRBV9 and J is TRBJ2-2; 7 bases align to TRBD2. This CDR3 contains 17 residues. The germline V gene has CDR1 SGDLS and CDR2 YYNGEE. The ends lost 0 bases at V and 3 bases at J; junction bases unmatched: 8. The DNA for the CDR3 is TGTGCCAGCAGCGTAGGCGGTAAGCGGGACTACACCGGGGAGCTGTTTTTT. It encodes CASSVGGKRDYTGELFF.

This clonotype appeared a few times. This chain links TRBV20-1 with TRBJ1-1; a possible D gene is TRBD1 (6 bases). Looked up from germline, CDR1 is DFQATT and CDR2 is SNEGSKA (reference sequence). This CDR3 is built from 13 residues. V was pared by 6 bases and J by 4 bases, with 15 bases between. The CDR3 DNA sequence: TGCAGTGCCCACCAAGGGGGGAGCACTGAAGCTTTCTTT. Protein product: CSAHQGGSTEAFF.

A word on this clonotype: Germline and junction disagree at one end, which may indicate a read error. This rearrangement joins TRBV2 to TRBJ1-2; no definite D call. This CDR3 is built from 14 residues. The germline CDR1 and CDR2 sequences are SNHLY and FYNNEI. DNA for the CDR3: TGTGCCAACAGTTCCGACTGGGCTAACTATGGCTACACCTTC. Amino acids: CANSSDWANYGYTF. Full variable domain (rest looked up from reference TRBV2 and TRBJ1-2): EPEVTQTPSHQVTQMGQEVILRCVPISNHLYFYWYRQILGQKVEFLVSFYNNEISEKSEIFDDQFSVERPDGSNFTLKIRSTKLEDSAMYFCANSSDWANYGYTFGSGTRLTVV.

The rearrangement links TRBV3-1 to TRBJ1-2; the D is unclear. Trimming removed 1 base from V and 3 bases from J, with 12 bases in between. Looked up from germline, CDR1 is LGHDT and CDR2 is YNNKEL (reference sequence). The CDR3 length is 15 residues. The CDR3 DNA reads TGTGCCAGCAGCCAAGGGGAGGGATCGTACTATGGCTACACCTTC. Its translation: CASSQGEGSYYGYTF.

The chain recombines TRBV6-2 or TRBV6-3 with TRBJ2-7; D is unresolved. This CDR3 has 11 amino acids. Germline V gene data show CDR1 as MNHEY and CDR2 as SVGEGT. V shed 4 bases and J shed 7 bases, with 8 bases lying between them. The chain's CDR3 is CASSSTTEQYF. CDR3 nucleotides: TGTGCCAGCAGTTCGACCACGGAGCAGTACTTC.